The clone carrying this T cell receptor (beta chain) was detected a few times. Its antigen remains unknown. Trimming pared 4 bases from V and 0 bases from J, leaving 10 bases between. CDR1 is LNHNV, CDR2 YYDKDF, per germline (reference sequence). This CDR3 spans 15 amino acids. The sample originates from a study of T cells in localized non-small cell lung cancer. Findings and caveats of the study: Among the top 100 tumor clones, a median approximately 60 appeared in adjacent lung. A denser population of T cells in blood accompanied longer overall survival. Compared with tumor, uninvolved adjacent lung displayed greater T cell clonality, ranking highest overall.

Generated by immunoSEQ multiplex PCR, the TCRdb table keeps only in-frame clones and is missing some. The top ten clones hold roughly 1.2% of a sample with fewer than 25,000 clones, around 85% of them seen once. This material consisted of peripheral blood, taken before any cancer treatment. This sequence was found in a woman between 40 and 69 years old with stage I lung adenocarcinoma. The rearrangement links TRBV15 to TRBJ1-5; D ambiguous. In DNA form, the CDR3 reads TGTGCCACCAGCAACAACATCCGTAGCAATCAGCCCCAGCATTTT. Its translation is CATSNNIRSNQPQHF.